Shown below are 6 T cell receptor beta chains from a single sample sequenced in a study of T-cell memory formation after mild COVID-19. TCRdb ran MiXCR on the 5' RACE reads and lists one entry per CDR3 protein. The sample records 250,000 to 300,000 distinct CDR3 sequences, around 15% being singletons. The sample consisted of PBMCs or a T cell subset sorted from them (not recorded which). The receptors derive from a man in his late teens or twenties who had mild COVID-19 (a few samples of this study predate the infection). Cell type and time point are not known.

The table lists this clonotype with a few counts. This CDR3 is CASSLGTANGELFF. Written as DNA, the CDR3 is TGTGCCAGCAGCTTGGGGACGGCTAACGGGGAGCTGTTTTTT. The genes are TRBV5-5 and TRBJ2-2, with D unresolved. Deletions cut 0 bases from V and 7 bases from J, with 10 bases between. The length of the CDR3 is 14 residues. Germline CDR1 and CDR2: SGHKS and YYEKEE (reference sequence).

The gene calls are TRBV7-2 and TRBJ2-5; TRBD2 matches at 9 bases. With 2 bases clipped from V and 4 bases from J, the junction kept 5 bases outside the gene matches. CDR1 and CDR2 from the germline V gene are SGHTA and FQGNSA. CDR3 length: 15 amino acids. The CDR3 region has the DNA TGTGCCAGCAGCTTAACGGCTAGCGGGGTAGAGACCCAGTACTTC. Residues: CASSLTASGVETQYF.

The chain carries TRBV7-2 and TRBJ1-1, with D maybe TRBD1 (5 bases). This CDR3 is built from 16 residues. The germline V gene has CDR1 SGHTA and CDR2 FQGNSA. Between the trimmed V and J ends, which lost 0 bases and 4 bases, there was a span of 15 bases. The CDR3 bases are TGTGCCAGCAGCTTAGCGATCAGGGACTCCGGCACTGAAGCTTTCTTT. It translates to CASSLAIRDSGTEAFF. The complete variable domain, with remaining parts taken from reference TRBV7-2 and TRBJ1-1, reads GAGVSQSPSNKVTEKGKDVELRCDPISGHTALYWYRQSLGQGLEFLIYFQGNSAPDKSGLPSDRFSAERTGGSVSTLTIQRTQQEDSAVYLCASSLAIRDSGTEAFFGQGTRLTVV.

This clonotype came up a few times. The chain couples TRBV6-1 to TRBJ2-5; the D gene is possibly TRBD1 (6 bases). The V gene's germline CDR1 is MNHNS and CDR2 SASEGT. CDR3 length: 14 amino acids. Trimming cost V 1 base and J 2 bases, with 8 bases left between them. The CDR3 reads CASSEVDRQETQYF. The CDR3 nucleotides are TGTGCCAGCAGTGAAGTAGACAGGCAAGAGACCCAGTACTTC.

This clonotype was seen only a few times. The chain links TRBV6-2 or TRBV6-3 to TRBJ1-2; unclear D gene. The germline V and J ends were trimmed by 2 bases and 4 bases, with 2 bases remaining between them. The CDR3 totals 11 residues. The germline gives CDR1 MNHEY, CDR2 SVGEGT. The CDR3 is CASSYGYGYTF. Written as DNA, the CDR3 is TGTGCCAGCAGTTACGGCTATGGCTACACCTTC.

There are a few counts of this clonotype. The rearrangement joins TRBV29-1 to TRBJ1-2; no definite D call. Trimming removed 4 bases from V and 6 bases from J, with 6 bases in between. Germline V gene sequence: CDR1 SQVTM, CDR2 ANQGSEA. There are 10 residues in the CDR3. The CDR3 DNA follows: TGCAGCGTTGGGACGGATGGCTACACCTTC. Protein product: CSVGTDGYTF. The entire variable domain, with the rest obtained from reference TRBV29-1 and TRBJ1-2, is as follows: SAVISQKPSRDICQRGTSLTIQCQVDSQVTMMFWYRQQPGQSLTLIATANQGSEATYESGFVIDKFPISRPNLTFSTLTVSNMSPEDSSIYLCSVGTDGYTFGSGTRLTVV.